This entry lists 14 T cell receptor beta chains sequenced from one sample in a study of T-cell reconstitution after alpha-beta-depleted transplantation in children. Library preparation (for TCRbeta) was performed with unique molecular identifiers. TCRdb processed the PCR reads anew with MiXCR; each CDR3 protein has one entry. The repertoire has hundreds of thousands of distinct CDR3 sequences, around 12% of them found once; the top ten carry over 5.5%. The source material was PBMCs from the stem cell graft donor, sampled from the stem cell graft. Every receptor here comes from a human donor who donated a stem cell graft to a child with combined immunodeficiency.

This clonotype has a handful of counts. The rearrangement links TRBV7-3 to TRBJ2-2, with 11 nucleotides matching TRBD2. With 5 bases clipped from V and 7 bases from J, the junction kept 6 bases outside the gene matches. Germline V lookup: CDR1 SGHTA, CDR2 FQGTGA. The CDR3 totals 15 residues. For the CDR3, the DNA is TGTGCCAGCAGCCCTTCTAGCGGGGGGATCGGGGAGCTGTTTTTT. Protein product: CASSPSSGGIGELFF.

This clonotype has just a few counts. The genes are TRBV12-3 or TRBV12-4 and TRBJ2-5, with D tentatively TRBD1 or TRBD2 (5 bases each). This CDR3 is built from 13 residues. Trimming left V 4 bases short and J 7 bases short, with 13 bases between. This CDR3 reads CASSSLGVGTQYF. The CDR3 DNA is TGTGCCAGCAGTTCTCTGGGGGTGGGGACCCAGTACTTC.

This clonotype was counted at least ten times. The chain joins TRBV20-1 to TRBJ2-1; 12 bases are a match to TRBD1. Per germline, CDR1 DFQATT and CDR2 SNEGSKA (reference sequence). The CDR3 sequence is 15 residues long. The trim removed 1 base at V and 10 bases at J, leaving 8 bases unmatched. The CDR3 DNA follows: TGCAGTGCTAGAGTGGCGGGACAGGGGGCGCGGGAGCAGTTCTTC. Amino acids: CSARVAGQGAREQFF.

This clonotype occurred many times. The CDR3 sequence is CSVEWTGEAEVTDTQYF. The CDR3 nucleotides read TGCAGCGTTGAGTGGACAGGGGAGGCTGAGGTTACAGATACGCAGTATTTT. The chain joins TRBV29-1 to TRBJ2-3; 9 nucleotides agree with TRBD1. Trimming cost V 3 bases and J 3 bases; bases outside gene matches: 13. CDR3 length: 17 amino acids. Per the germline V gene, CDR1 is SQVTM and CDR2 is ANQGSEA.

The chain couples TRBV5-1 to TRBJ2-1; 9 bases are shared with TRBD1. CDR3 length: 16 residues. Germline CDR1 reads SGHRS; CDR2 reads YFSETQ. The ends lost 5 bases at V and 7 bases at J; junction bases unmatched: 13. This chain's CDR3 is CASRDTGQGGLNEQFF. The DNA of the CDR3 is TGCGCCAGCAGGGATACGGGACAGGGAGGCTTAAATGAGCAGTTCTTC.

This chain joins TRBV24-1 and TRBJ2-2; TRBD1 aligns across 12 bases. The trim removed 5 bases at V and 7 bases at J, leaving 4 bases unmatched. The CDR3 consists of 15 residues. CDR1 is KGHDR and CDR2 is SFDVKD in the germline V gene. The CDR3 DNA sequence: TGTGCCACCAGTGGGGACAGGGGGCGCGGCGGGGAGCTGTTTTTT. Translating it yields CATSGDRGRGGELFF.

This clonotype was picked up a small number of times. The chain joins TRBV3-1 to TRBJ2-1; the D is unclear. Germline V gives CDR1 LGHDT, CDR2 YNNKEL (reference sequence). The CDR3 is made up of 12 amino acids. Deletions cut 0 bases from V and 15 bases from J, with 12 bases between. The CDR3 sequence is CASSQEADRPFF. For the CDR3, the DNA is TGTGCCAGCAGCCAAGAAGCAGATCGGCCGTTCTTC.

The V gene is TRBV3-1, the J gene TRBJ2-5; 8 nucleotides agree with TRBD2. This CDR3 comprises 15 residues. The trim removed 1 base at V and 2 bases at J, leaving 3 bases unmatched. CDR1 and CDR2 (germline): LGHDT, YNNKEL (reference sequence). The CDR3 DNA is TGTGCCAGCAGCCAAGGGACTAGCTGGCAAGAGACCCAGTACTTC. Encoded protein: CASSQGTSWQETQYF.

The rearrangement joins TRBV6-1 to TRBJ2-7; 8 nucleotides agree with TRBD2. J was trimmed by 3 bases and V by 6 bases; bases with no gene match: 13. Germline CDR1 MNHNS, CDR2 SASEGT. The CDR3 is made up of 16 amino acids. The CDR3 protein is CASSSPIRGGYYEQYF. Here the CDR3 DNA reads TGTGCCAGCAGCTCCCCGATTCGCGGGGGGTACTACGAGCAGTACTTC.

V gene TRBV6-1 combines with J gene TRBJ2-6; maybe TRBD1 (6 bases). CDR1 is MNHNS, CDR2 SASEGT, per germline. CDR3 length: 18 amino acids. V was cut by 4 bases and J by 0 bases, with 16 bases left in between. The CDR3, as DNA: TGTGCCAGCAGTGCGGGACACCGAAGTCTCTCTGGGGCCAACGTCCTGACTTTC. Translated: CASSAGHRSLSGANVLTF.

This clonotype was counted many times. The gene calls are TRBV10-3 and TRBJ2-7, with TRBD1 matching 7 bases. CDR3 length equals 13 residues. Unmatched junction bases numbered 11, after V lost 10 bases and J lost 5 bases. Germline assignment: CDR1 ENHRY and CDR2 SYGVKD. DNA for the CDR3: TGTGCCACTGGACCGGGACAGTACCACGAGCAGTACTTC. Amino acid sequence: CATGPGQYHEQYF.

This clonotype was counted only a few times. The CDR3 spells CASSLVPLAGGPTDTQYF. DNA of the CDR3: TGTGCCAGCAGCTTAGTACCCTTAGCGGGAGGGCCCACAGATACGCAGTATTTT. This chain connects TRBV11-2 to TRBJ2-3; 11 bases line up with TRBD2. V lost 1 base and J lost 2; bases outside the gene matches: 8. The germline CDR1 and CDR2 sequences are SGHAT and FQNNGV. This CDR3 region has 18 residues. Drawing the rest from reference TRBV11-2 and TRBJ2-3, the complete variable domain is EAGVAQSPRYKIIEKRQSVAFWCNPISGHATLYWYQQILGQGPKLLIQFQNNGVVDDSQLPKDRFSAERLKGVDSTLKIQPAKLEDSAVYLCASSLVPLAGGPTDTQYFGPGTRLTVL.

This clonotype turned up a few times. The rearrangement uses TRBV15 and TRBJ2-7, with 10 bases matching TRBD2. Germline CDR1 is LNHNV and CDR2 is YYDKDF (reference sequence). V was pared by 3 bases and J by 3 bases, with 5 bases of the junction left unmatched. There are 15 residues in the CDR3. CDR3 residues: CATSSGTSVLYEQYF. CDR3 coding DNA: TGTGCCACCAGCAGCGGGACTAGCGTGCTCTACGAGCAGTACTTC.

This clonotype was found a few times. The chain carries TRBV20-1 and TRBJ2-5; D possibly corresponds to TRBD2 (5 bases). The CDR3 has 13 amino acids. Germline CDR1 DFQATT, CDR2 SNEGSKA (reference sequence). V was trimmed by 4 bases and J by 4 bases, leaving 13 bases between them. The CDR3, as DNA: TGCAGTGCTAATTTTCGGGGTGGAGAGACCCAGTACTTC. Protein product: CSANFRGGETQYF.